The 2 T cell receptor beta chains below were found in one sample sequenced in a study of blood T cell repertoires in COVID-19. Profiling relied on immunoSEQ multiplex PCR, and the TCRdb table lists in-frame clones only, not all of them. Of around 500,000 clones listed, about 88% are singletons. Sequenced material: PBMCs or T cells enriched from blood (not recorded which). These receptor sequences come from an older woman who had recovered from COVID-19.

The V call is TRBV30, the J call TRBJ2-7; D possibly corresponds to TRBD1 (5 bases). Between the trimmed V and J ends, which lost 1 base and 7 bases, there was a span of 8 bases. This CDR3 comprises 11 residues. Germline V gene data show CDR1 as GTSNPN and CDR2 as SVGIG (reference sequence). The CDR3 sequence: CAWSDRQEQYF. In DNA, the CDR3 is TGTGCCTGGAGTGATAGACAGGAGCAGTACTTC.

This clone was recorded once. This sample also contains other DNA sequences that code for the same CDR3. CDR3 residues: CASSPTGDYGYTF. The CDR3 DNA is TGTGCCAGCAGCCCCACAGGGGACTATGGCTACACCTTC. This chain joins TRBV3-1 (or the pseudogene TRBV3-2) and TRBJ1-2; TRBD1 matches at 7 bases. With V trimmed by 4 bases and J by 3 bases, 2 bases remained unmatched. This CDR3 comprises 13 residues. Germline V lookup: CDR1 LGHDT, CDR2 YNNKEL (reference sequence).